These 12 T cell receptor beta chains were all obtained from the same sample, sequenced in a study of tumor-infiltrating lymphocytes in oesophageal squamous cell carcinoma. TCRdb recomputed calls from the PCR reads with MiXCR, one row per CDR3 protein. The repertoire consists of roughly 16,000 distinct CDR3 sequences, with 40% to 45% occurring once and the leading ten covering around 35%. The sequencing sample was made of normal esophageal tissue next to the tumor. All receptors derive from a female donor with esophageal squamous cell carcinoma.

This clonotype was seen many times. The gene calls are TRBV27 and TRBJ2-1, with 7 positions matching TRBD2. The germline V gene encodes CDR1 MNHEY and CDR2 SMNVEV (reference sequence). This CDR3 spans 17 amino acids. V was pared by 3 bases and J by 2 bases, with 10 bases of the junction left unmatched. This chain's CDR3 is CASSFRQVGTTYNEQFF. For the CDR3, the DNA is TGTGCCAGCAGTTTCCGGCAAGTCGGGACTACCTACAATGAGCAGTTCTTC.

Points on this clonotype: The junction departs from germline at one end; a sequencing error may be responsible. The chain carries TRBV11-2 and TRBJ2-3; D may correspond to TRBD1 or TRBD2 (5 bases each). The germline V gene encodes CDR1 SGHAT and CDR2 FQNNGV. The CDR3 runs 13 residues. The CDR3 sequence: CASSWGSTDTQYF. CDR3 in DNA: TGTGCCAGCAGCTGGGGGTCCACAGATACGCAGTATTTC.

This clonotype was detected only once. This chain connects TRBV12-5 to TRBJ2-7; D gene unclear. The germline CDR1 and CDR2 sequences are LGHNT and FRNRAP. Trimming left V 5 bases short and J 3 bases short, with 8 bases between. The CDR3 runs 12 residues. This CDR3 reads CASGLDLYEQYF. The DNA of the CDR3 is TGTGCTAGTGGTCTTGACCTCTACGAGCAGTACTTC. Variable domain in full (rest from reference TRBV12-5 and TRBJ2-7): DARVTQTPRHKVTEMGQEVTMRCQPILGHNTVFWYRQTMMQGLELLAYFRNRAPLDDSGMPKDRFSAEMPDATLATLKIQPSEPRDSAVYFCASGLDLYEQYFGPGTRLTVT.

The rearrangement links TRBV7-8 to TRBJ2-5; D unresolved. The end of the DNA is better explained by TRBJ2-1, so the J call may be wrong. Germline V gene data show CDR1 as SGHVS and CDR2 as FQNEAQ. The CDR3 is made up of 13 amino acids. The CDR3 region is CASSFSQNNEQFF. The DNA of the CDR3 is TGTGCCAGCAGCTTTTCACAGAACAATGAGCAGTTCTTC.

The chain uses TRBV2 and TRBJ2-4; 12 bases line up with TRBD2. After removal of 4 bases from V and 7 bases from J, the junction contained 2 bases not matched to a gene. CDR1 and CDR2 (germline): SNHLY, FYNNEI. The CDR3 loop spans 14 amino acids. Here the CDR3 DNA reads TGTGCCAGCAGTGGACTAGCGGGAGCGAACATTCAGTACTTC. Its protein is CASSGLAGANIQYF.

Many counts were recorded for this clonotype. This chain uses TRBV28 with TRBJ1-5, with D possibly matching TRBD1 (5 bases). Germline V lookup: CDR1 MDHEN, CDR2 SYDVKM. The CDR3 extends over 13 amino acids. Deletions cut 2 bases from V and 6 bases from J, with 8 bases between. CDR3 bases: TGTGCCAGCAGTTTAGGGGGTTTTCAGCCCCAGCATTTT. It is translated as CASSLGGFQPQHF.

By sample fraction, this clonotype is medium-sized. The chain employs TRBV19 and TRBJ2-1; TRBD2 matches 7 bases. The V gene end was trimmed by 10 bases and the J gene end by 3 bases; junction bases not matched to a gene: 12. CDR3 length: 15 amino acids. Germline CDR1 and CDR2: LNHDA and SQIVND (reference sequence). Here the CDR3 reads CATRRERGSYNEQFF. The CDR3 DNA follows: TGTGCCACCCGAAGAGAACGCGGGAGCTACAATGAGCAGTTCTTC.

This chain uses TRBV7-2 with TRBJ1-2; D may be TRBD1 (6 bases). V dropped 2 bases and J dropped 4 bases, with 8 bases sitting between them. The CDR3 contains 13 residues. Germline V lookup: CDR1 SGHTA, CDR2 FQGNSA. The CDR3 loop reads CASSLQDSYGYTF. In DNA, the CDR3 is TGTGCCAGCAGCTTACAGGACAGCTATGGCTACACCTTC.

The chain joins TRBV24-1 to TRBJ2-3; D is ambiguous. Trimming removed 9 bases from V and 0 bases from J, with 12 bases in between. CDR1 KGHDR and CDR2 SFDVKD come from the germline V gene. CDR3 length equals 14 residues. The CDR3 coding sequence is TGTGCCACCTCGAGGACCGCCAGCACAGATACGCAGTATTTT. Its protein is CATSRTASTDTQYF.

There are a few counts of this clonotype. This chain uses TRBV6-1 with TRBJ2-3; D may be TRBD2 (6 bases). CDR3 length equals 12 residues. Germline-derived CDR1 and CDR2 are MNHNS and SASEGT. With 2 bases removed from V and 6 bases from J, the gap between germline ends came to 6 bases. CDR3 bases: TGTGCCAGCAGTGAACGGGGGGATACGCAGTATTTT. As protein: CASSERGDTQYF.

This chain connects TRBV7-3 to TRBJ2-5; TRBD2 matches 10 bases. The better agreement between TRBJ2-1 and the DNA end casts doubt on the J call. This CDR3 comprises 15 residues. Germline V lookup: CDR1 SGHTA, CDR2 FQGTGA. The chain's CDR3 is CASSREGSGGYEQFF. Here the CDR3 DNA reads TGTGCCAGCAGCCGGGAGGGTAGCGGGGGGTACGAGCAGTTCTTC.

The V gene is TRBV12-3 or TRBV12-4, the J gene TRBJ2-7; a weak D match, TRBD1 (6 bases). The ends were cut back, 6 bases at V and 0 bases at J, with 12 bases in the middle. The CDR3 covers 14 residues. The CDR3 DNA is TGTGCCAGCAGCTCACAGGGTGGCTCCTACGAGCAGTACTTC. This translates into CASSSQGGSYEQYF.